This TCR beta chain was captured by sequencing in a study of control samples from healthy donors and cancer patients. The V gene end was trimmed by 5 bases and the J gene end by 7 bases; junction bases not matched to a gene: 10. The CDR3 is 16 amino acids. In germline, CDR1 is MNHEY, CDR2 SMNVEV (reference sequence). The repertoire was sequenced with immunoSEQ multiplex PCR; TCRdb's copy has only in-frame clones and lacks some. The table has tens of thousands of clones, less than 90% seen once. Sequencing was carried out using blood. The source of this sequence is a woman aged 55-69 years in good health. The chain carries TRBV27 and TRBJ2-3; 12 bases are shared with TRBD2. The CDR3 DNA reads TGTGCCAGCAGTCCATCTCTAGCGGGGGGGCTGTATACGCAGTATTTT. It translates to CASSPSLAGGLYTQYF.